The source of this T cell receptor (beta chain) is a study of blood T cell repertoires in COVID-19. For the study at large: Italy, Spain and the United States were the sources of the convalescent and acute COVID-19 samples.

Profiling relied on immunoSEQ multiplex PCR, and the TCRdb table lists in-frame clones only, not all of them. Of tens of thousands of clones in the sample, approximately 80% were seen once. This CDR3 spans 14 amino acids. The junction had 2 bases not matched to a gene; V was cut back by 1 base and J by 4 bases. The germline CDR1 and CDR2 sequences are GTSNPN and SVGIG (reference sequence). The sequenced sample was peripheral blood. The receptor was derived from a man between 65 and 85 years old with active COVID-19. The V gene is TRBV30, the J gene TRBJ2-2; TRBD2 aligns across 8 bases. The CDR3 DNA reads as TGTGCCTGGAGTGCCCGGGGGGGCACCGGGGAGCTGTTTTTT. This sequence encodes CAWSARGGTGELFF. The variable domain in full, with the rest retrieved from reference TRBV30 and TRBJ2-2, is SQTIHQWPATLVQPVGSPLSLECTVEGTSNPNLYWYRQAAGRGLQLLFYSVGIGQISSEVPQNLSASRPQDRQFILSSKKLLLSDSGFYLCAWSARGGTGELFFGEGSRLTVL.